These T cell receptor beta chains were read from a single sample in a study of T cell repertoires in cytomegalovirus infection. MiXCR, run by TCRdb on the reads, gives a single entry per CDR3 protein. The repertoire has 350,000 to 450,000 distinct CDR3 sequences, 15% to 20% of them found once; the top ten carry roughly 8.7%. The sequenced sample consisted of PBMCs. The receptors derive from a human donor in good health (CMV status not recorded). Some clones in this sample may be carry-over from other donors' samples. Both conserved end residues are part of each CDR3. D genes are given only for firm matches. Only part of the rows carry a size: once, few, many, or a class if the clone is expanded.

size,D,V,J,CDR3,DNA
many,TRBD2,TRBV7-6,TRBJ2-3,CASSEREGLSYTQYF,TGTGCCAGCAGCGAGCGGGAGGGCCTGTCCTATACGCAGTATTTT
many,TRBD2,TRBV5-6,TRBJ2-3,CASSLMETSASREYF,TGTGCCAGCAGCTTAATGGAGACTAGCGCTTCTAGAGAGTATTTT
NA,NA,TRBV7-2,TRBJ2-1,CASSLGTDPNEQFF,TGTGCCAGCAGCTTAGGGACCGACCCCAATGAGCAGTTCTTC
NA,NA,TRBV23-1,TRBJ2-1,CASSQRQILGDEQFF,TGCGCCAGCAGTCAACGGCAAATTTTAGGGGATGAGCAGTTCTTC
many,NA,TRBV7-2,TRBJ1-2,CASSSGTAFGYGYTF,TGTGCCAGCAGCTCCGGGACCGCTTTTGGCTATGGCTACACCTTC
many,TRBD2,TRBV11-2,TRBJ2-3,CASSLVGGGQPDTQYF,TGTGCCAGCAGCTTAGTGGGCGGGGGGCAGCCAGATACGCAGTATTTT
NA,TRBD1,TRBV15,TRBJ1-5,CATKSGQGWNQPQHF,TGTGCCACCAAATCGGGACAGGGGTGGAATCAGCCCCAGCATTTT
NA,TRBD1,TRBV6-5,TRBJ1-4,CASSFEQGEKLFF,TGTGCCAGCAGTTTCGAACAGGGGGAAAAACTGTTTTTT
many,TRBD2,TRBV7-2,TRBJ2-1,CASSWKRVAGGEQFF,TGTGCCAGCAGTTGGAAGAGAGTAGCGGGAGGGGAGCAGTTCTTC
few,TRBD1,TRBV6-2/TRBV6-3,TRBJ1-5,CASSPGGAGQPQHF,TGTGCCAGCAGCCCAGGGGGCGCGGGTCAGCCCCAGCATTTT
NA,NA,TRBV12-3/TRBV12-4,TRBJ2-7,CASSSSLLAYEQYF,TGTGCCAGCAGTTCCTCCCTATTAGCCTACGAGCAGTACTTC
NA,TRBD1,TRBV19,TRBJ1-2,CASNNARGHGYTF,TGTGCCAGTAATAACGCAAGGGGGCATGGCTACACCTTC
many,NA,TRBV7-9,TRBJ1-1,CASSLDGGGTEAFF,TGCGCCAGCAGCCTGGACGGGGGGGGCACTGAAGCTTTCTTT
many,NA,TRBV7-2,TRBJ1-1,CASSPQGWNTEAFF,TGTGCCAGCAGCCCACAGGGCTGGAACACTGAAGCTTTCTTT
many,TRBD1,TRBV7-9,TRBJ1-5,CASSSTGVRQPQHF,TGTGCCAGCAGCTCGACAGGGGTGAGGCAGCCCCAGCATTTT
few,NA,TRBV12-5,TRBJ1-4,CASWEKLFF,TGTGCTAGTTGGGAAAAACTGTTTTTT
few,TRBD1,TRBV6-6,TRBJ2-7,CASTKPGQGRYEQYF,TGTGCCAGCACCAAACCCGGACAGGGGAGATACGAGCAGTACTTC
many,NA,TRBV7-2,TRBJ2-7,CASSPTLYEQYF,TGTGCCAGCAGCCCAACCCTCTACGAGCAGTACTTC
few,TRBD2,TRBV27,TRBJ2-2,CASTQRGGLGELFF,TGTGCCAGCACCCAGCGGGGGGGCCTCGGGGAGCTGTTTTTT
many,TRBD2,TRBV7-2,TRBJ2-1,CASSLSSGTKNEQFF,TGTGCCAGCAGCTTAAGTAGCGGGACAAAAAATGAGCAGTTCTTC
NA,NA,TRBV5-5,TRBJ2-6,CASNRFDSGANVLTF,TGTGCCAGCAACCGATTCGACTCTGGGGCCAACGTCCTGACTTTC
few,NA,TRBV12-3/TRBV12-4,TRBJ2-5,CASNPGEYQETQYF,TGTGCCAGCAATCCAGGGGAGTACCAAGAGACCCAGTACTTC
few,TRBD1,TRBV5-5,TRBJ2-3,CASSFGQGSGTDTQYF,TGTGCCAGCAGCTTCGGACAGGGAAGTGGCACAGATACGCAGTATTTT
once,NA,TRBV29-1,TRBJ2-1,CSVARGLNEQFF,TGCAGCGTTGCCCGGGGCCTTAATGAGCAGTTCTTC
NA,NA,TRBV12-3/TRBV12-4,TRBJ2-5,CASSGHRQEETQYF,TGTGCCAGCAGTGGGCATCGACAGGAAGAGACCCAGTACTTC
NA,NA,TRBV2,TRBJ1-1,CASSLQGIKAFF,TGTGCCAGCAGTTTGCAGGGTATAAAGGCTTTCTTT
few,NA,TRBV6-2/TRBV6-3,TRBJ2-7,CASRTGTVQYF,TGTGCCAGCAGGACAGGAACGGTGCAGTACTTC
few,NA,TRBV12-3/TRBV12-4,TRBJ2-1,CASREQGGNEQFF,TGTGCCAGCAGGGAACAGGGGGGGAATGAGCAGTTCTTC
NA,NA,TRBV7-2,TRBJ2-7,CASSPPWGSSYEQYF,TGTGCCAGCAGCCCCCCTTGGGGCAGCTCCTACGAGCAGTACTTC
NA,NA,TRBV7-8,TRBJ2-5,CASSLKSWTMETQYF,TGTGCCAGCAGCTTAAAATCGTGGACGATGGAGACCCAGTACTTC
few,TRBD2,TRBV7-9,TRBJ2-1,CASSAQIGAGGTDYNEQFF,TGTGCCAGCAGCGCCCAAATAGGCGCGGGGGGAACCGACTACAATGAGCAGTTCTTC
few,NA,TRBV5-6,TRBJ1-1,CASSPIRGGLGTEAFF,TGTGCCAGCAGCCCAATACGAGGGGGGCTCGGCACTGAAGCTTTCTTT
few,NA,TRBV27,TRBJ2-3,CASSWVGNGADTQYF,TGTGCCAGCAGTTGGGTCGGGAATGGTGCAGATACGCAGTATTTT
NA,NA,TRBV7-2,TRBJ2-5,CASSIGARVGGETQYF,TGTGCCAGCAGCATAGGCGCCCGTGTGGGGGGAGAGACCCAGTACTTC
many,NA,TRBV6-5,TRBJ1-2,CASSNELGYGYGYTF,TGTGCCAGCAGCAATGAGTTAGGTTACGGCTATGGCTACACCTTC
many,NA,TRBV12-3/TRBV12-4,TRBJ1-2,CASSPTGFRNYGYTF,TGTGCCAGCAGCCCCACAGGGTTCCGTAACTATGGCTACACCTTC
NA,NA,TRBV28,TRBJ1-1,CASSLAGFEAFF,TGTGCCAGCAGTTTAGCAGGGTTTGAAGCTTTCTTT
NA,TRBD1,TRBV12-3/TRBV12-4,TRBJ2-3,CASSLGGGRGTQYF,TGTGCCAGCAGTTTAGGAGGGGGCCGGGGTACGCAGTATTTT
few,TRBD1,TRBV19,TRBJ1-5,CASSKAGGQPQHF,TGTGCCAGTAGTAAGGCAGGGGGTCAGCCCCAGCATTTT
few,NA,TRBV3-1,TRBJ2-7,CASSQVYEEQYF,TGTGCCAGCAGCCAAGTCTACGAGGAGCAGTACTTC
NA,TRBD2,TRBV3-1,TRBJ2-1,CASSQDLGTLAGDNEQFF,TGTGCCAGCAGCCAAGATCTCGGGACGCTAGCGGGAGATAATGAGCAGTTCTTC
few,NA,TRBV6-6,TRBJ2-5,CASSYSKPGVPQETQYF,TGTGCCAGCAGTTACTCGAAGCCGGGGGTGCCACAAGAGACCCAGTACTTC
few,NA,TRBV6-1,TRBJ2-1,CASSRSADEQFF,TGTGCCAGCAGCCGGAGTGCGGATGAGCAGTTCTTC
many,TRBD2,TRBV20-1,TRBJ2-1,CSARAPGLASDNEQFF,TGCAGTGCTAGAGCTCCGGGACTAGCTTCCGACAATGAGCAGTTCTTC
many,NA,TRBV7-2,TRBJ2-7,CASSGGARYEQYF,TGTGCCAGCAGTGGGGGGGCACGCTACGAGCAGTACTTC
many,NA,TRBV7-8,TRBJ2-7,CASSLAEARSYEQYF,TGTGCCAGCAGCTTAGCAGAAGCCCGTTCCTACGAGCAGTACTTC
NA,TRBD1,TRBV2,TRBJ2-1,CASSSDRDEQFF,TGTGCCAGCAGTTCCGACAGGGATGAGCAGTTCTTC
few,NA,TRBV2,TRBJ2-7,CASRQEAYEQYF,TGTGCCAGCAGACAGGAGGCCTACGAGCAGTACTTC
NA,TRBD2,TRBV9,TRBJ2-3,CASSVDGRPDTQYF,TGTGCCAGCAGCGTAGACGGGAGGCCAGATACGCAGTATTTT
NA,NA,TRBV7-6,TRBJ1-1,CASSLGGVGAAFF,TGTGCCAGCAGCTTAGGGGGGGTAGGTGCGGCTTTCTTT